These 30 T cell receptor beta chains came from one sample sequenced in a study of shared clonotypes between healthy human individuals. Clones were sequenced by immunoSEQ multiplex PCR, and TCRdb holds only the in-frame ones, with some missing. In the table there are about 770,000 clones, approximately 77% of which are singletons. The sample comprised memory CD4+ T cells sorted from blood. Subset here: CD45RA-negative fraction. These receptors were obtained from a woman aged 25 to 39 in good health.

The chain uses TRBV19 and TRBJ1-3, with TRBD1 as a possible D gene (6 bases). The CDR3 extends over 17 amino acids. CDR1 and CDR2 (germline): LNHDA, SQIVND (reference sequence). V gave up 7 bases and J gave up 2 bases, with 21 bases separating them. CDR3 amino acids: CASTLYRDKKTGNTIYF. The CDR3 DNA is TGTGCCAGTACCCTATACCGGGACAAAAAAACTGGAAACACCATATATTTT.

The rearrangement uses TRBV15 and TRBJ1-5; 9 nucleotides line up with TRBD1. The CDR3 spans 15 residues. Germline loops: CDR1 LNHNV, CDR2 YYDKDF (reference sequence). The J segment lost 2 bases and the V segment lost 7 bases, leaving 6 bases of the junction unmatched. The CDR3 nucleotides are TGTGCCACCACCCCGACAGGGGGAGGCAATCAGCCCCAGCATTTT. This gives the protein CATTPTGGGNQPQHF.

This clone was seen just once. The gene calls are TRBV29-1 and TRBJ1-3; D gene uncertain. The V gene lost 7 bases and the J gene lost 0 bases, with 16 bases spanning the gap. The CDR3 covers 15 residues. Germline-derived CDR1 and CDR2 are SQVTM and ANQGSEA. As DNA, the CDR3 is TGCAGCGGCATATCTCTCGGGCTCTCTGGAAACACCATATATTTT. Protein sequence: CSGISLGLSGNTIYF.

The chain joins TRBV5-6 to TRBJ1-1, with D hard to call. V lost 4 bases, J lost 0 bases, and 10 bases lay in between. CDR3 length: 14 residues. Germline-derived CDR1 and CDR2 are SGHDT and YYEEEE. This chain's CDR3 is CASSMEGMNTEAFF. As DNA, the CDR3 is TGTGCCAGCAGCATGGAAGGAATGAACACTGAAGCTTTCTTT. Full variable domain (remainder filled in from reference TRBV5-6 and TRBJ1-1): DAGVTQSPTHLIKTRGQQVTLRCSPKSGHDTVSWYQQALGQGPQFIFQYYEEEERQRGNFPDRFSGHQFPNYSSELNVNALLLGDSALYLCASSMEGMNTEAFFGQGTRLTVV.

V gene TRBV5-1 combines with J gene TRBJ2-2, with 11 bases that match TRBD2. V lost 0 bases and J lost 1; bases outside the gene matches: 5. The germline gives CDR1 SGHRS, CDR2 YFSETQ. The CDR3 covers 18 residues. The CDR3 DNA reads as TGCGCCAGCAGCTTGGGACTAGCGGGAAGGTTGAACACCGGGGAGCTGTTTTTT. This encodes CASSLGLAGRLNTGELFF.

This chain uses TRBV19 with TRBJ2-5; D remains unclear. The CDR3 loop spans 15 amino acids. The V end was cut by 5 bases, the J end by 5 bases, with 18 bases between. Per the germline V gene, CDR1 is LNHDA and CDR2 is SQIVND (reference sequence). The CDR3 protein is CASSYKLASGETQYF. In DNA form, the CDR3 reads TGTGCCAGTAGTTATAAACTTGCGTCCGGGGAGACCCAGTACTTC.

For this clone: Other DNA variants within this sample encode the same CDR3. The V and J genes are TRBV7-2 and TRBJ2-2; 7 nucleotides line up with TRBD1. Per germline, CDR1 SGHTA and CDR2 FQGNSA. CDR3 length: 15 amino acids. J lost 3 bases, V lost 1 base, and 2 bases had no gene match. The CDR3 nucleotides are TGTGCCAGCAGCTTAGGCCAGGGGGACACCGGGGAGCTGTTTTTT. Translation: CASSLGQGDTGELFF.

This clone was counted many times. CDR3 in amino acids: CASSGRTSGRAEHEQFF. Here the CDR3 DNA reads TGTGCCAGTAGTGGCCGGACTAGCGGGAGGGCCGAGCATGAGCAGTTCTTC. The chain recombines TRBV19 with TRBJ2-1; 15 bases line up with TRBD2. This CDR3 spans 17 amino acids. CDR1 and CDR2 from the germline V gene are LNHDA and SQIVND (reference sequence). V lost 5 bases to trimming and J lost 8 bases; unmatched junction nucleotides: 10.

This clone was recorded only once. This chain links TRBV28 with TRBJ2-5; perhaps D is TRBD1 or TRBD2 (7 bases each). This CDR3 is built from 16 residues. V lost 1 base to trimming and J lost 0 bases, with 12 bases between them. Germline lookup yields CDR1 MDHEN and CDR2 SYDVKM. The chain's CDR3 is CASSLSGGQYQETQYF. For the CDR3, the DNA is TGTGCCAGCAGTTTATCGGGGGGACAGTACCAAGAGACCCAGTACTTC. The variable domain in full, with the rest retrieved from reference TRBV28 and TRBJ2-5, is DVKVTQSSRYLVKRTGEKVFLECVQDMDHENMFWYRQDPGLGLRLIYFSYDVKMKEKGDIPEGYSVSREKKERFSLILESASTNQTSMYLCASSLSGGQYQETQYFGPGTRLLVL.

The CDR3, as DNA: TGTGCCAGTAGTGACGGGCAGCGAAAACTGTTTTTT. Protein: CASSDGQRKLFF. The V gene is TRBV19, the J gene TRBJ1-4; no clear D. Trimming shortened V by 5 bases and J by 10 bases, and 11 bases separated the two germline ends. The CDR3 runs to 12 residues. Germline CDR1 LNHDA, CDR2 SQIVND (reference sequence).

The chain has TRBV6-1 and TRBJ2-7; 8 bases match TRBD1. This CDR3 region has 18 residues. V shed 4 bases and J 3 bases; nucleotides not matched to a gene: 17. Germline CDR1 reads MNHNS; CDR2 reads SASEGT. CDR3 nucleotide sequence: TGTGCCAGCAGTGGATCCAGGGGGCGAGCCCTATTATACTACGAGCAGTACTTC. It yields the protein CASSGSRGRALLYYEQYF.

The chain has TRBV28 and TRBJ1-1; possibly TRBD1 for D (5 bases). The V and J ends lost 7 bases and 2 bases respectively, with 14 bases between them. The CDR3 is 14 residues long. Germline V gene sequence: CDR1 MDHEN, CDR2 SYDVKM. In DNA, the CDR3 is TGTGCCAGCACCCCAGACAGACACAACACTGAAGCTTTCTTT. Encoded protein: CASTPDRHNTEAFF.

This clone occurred a few times. The chain uses TRBV6-6 and TRBJ2-5; tentatively, D is TRBD1 (6 bases). CDR1 and CDR2 (germline): MNHNY, SVGAGI (reference sequence). Trimming left V 2 bases short and J 2 bases short, with 12 bases between. CDR3 size: 15 residues. The CDR3 region is CASSYVGQIQETQYF. The CDR3 DNA reads as TGTGCCAGCAGTTACGTCGGACAGATACAAGAGACCCAGTACTTC.

This clone appeared a single time. This sample also contains other DNA sequences that code for the same CDR3. This chain connects TRBV5-1 to TRBJ2-1, with TRBD2 matching over 7 bases. The V gene end was trimmed by 4 bases and the J gene end by 0 bases; junction bases not matched to a gene: 4. Germline CDR1 and CDR2: SGHRS and YFSETQ. CDR3 size: 15 residues. The CDR3 DNA sequence: TGCGCCAGCAGCGCCGCTAGCGGCTCCTACAATGAGCAGTTCTTC. This translates into CASSAASGSYNEQFF.

The chain has TRBV28 and TRBJ1-2; 9 bases match TRBD1. Germline V CDR1 and CDR2: MDHEN, SYDVKM. The V gene end was trimmed by 6 bases and the J gene end by 4 bases; junction bases not matched to a gene: 6. CDR3 length: 14 residues. The CDR3 reads CASSIGTGSYGYTF. In DNA, the CDR3 is TGTGCCAGCAGCATAGGGACAGGGTCCTATGGCTACACCTTC.

The chain combines TRBV11-2 with TRBJ2-1; 9 bases fit TRBD2. The junction had 19 bases not matched to a gene; V was cut back by 7 bases and J by 3 bases. Germline loops: CDR1 SGHAT, CDR2 FQNNGV. The CDR3 consists of 19 residues. The CDR3 spells CASKPFIVSAGGLYNEQFF. CDR3 sequence (DNA): TGTGCCAGCAAGCCATTCATCGTATCGGCGGGAGGGCTCTACAATGAGCAGTTCTTC.

The V gene is TRBV6-6, the J gene TRBJ1-1; 7 positions match TRBD1. Per the germline V gene, CDR1 is MNHNY and CDR2 is SVGAGI (reference sequence). This CDR3 has 14 amino acids. V lost 6 bases and J lost 1; bases outside the gene matches: 5. The CDR3 reads CASRAGGTNTEAFF. The CDR3 DNA reads as TGTGCCAGCAGAGCAGGGGGGACGAACACTGAAGCTTTCTTT.

The chain combines TRBV5-1 with TRBJ2-3, with D perhaps assigned TRBD1 or TRBD2 (5 bases each). Germline CDR1 reads SGHRS; CDR2 reads YFSETQ. The CDR3 sequence is 16 residues long. Trimming cost V 4 bases and J 4 bases, with 19 bases left between them. This chain's CDR3 is CASSRDGTQMADTQYF. The CDR3 DNA sequence: TGCGCCAGCAGCAGAGACGGGACCCAGATGGCAGATACGCAGTATTTT.

The chain employs TRBV9 and TRBJ2-3; weak D call: TRBD2 (5 bases). CDR1 is SGDLS, CDR2 YYNGEE, per germline. V dropped 3 bases and J dropped 6 bases, with 14 bases sitting between them. This CDR3 is built from 14 residues. CDR3 amino acids: CASSGDQPGDTQYF. The CDR3 nucleotides are TGTGCCAGCAGCGGCGACCAGCCGGGGGATACGCAGTATTTT.

This clone was seen just once. This chain uses TRBV10-3 with TRBJ1-2; 7 nucleotides match TRBD1. Germline loops: CDR1 ENHRY, CDR2 SYGVKD. The CDR3 loop spans 13 amino acids. V trimming: 6 bases; J trimming: 8 bases; junction bases outside the gene matches: 9. CDR3 sequence (DNA): TGTGCCATCAGCCTTGGACAGGACGAAGGCTACACCTTC. This encodes CAISLGQDEGYTF.

This clone was observed a handful of times. The chain joins TRBV4-1 to TRBJ2-7; D remains unclear. This CDR3 comprises 15 residues. V lost 1 base to trimming and J lost 3 bases, with 13 bases between them. Germline-derived CDR1 and CDR2 are MGHRA and YSYEKL. CDR3: CASSQAPTLDYEQYF. The CDR3 DNA reads as TGCGCCAGCAGCCAAGCTCCGACACTCGACTACGAGCAGTACTTC.

The CDR3 here is CASSQDPSGVTDTQYF. The CDR3 DNA sequence: TGCGCCAGCAGCCAAGATCCTAGCGGGGTCACAGATACGCAGTATTTT. This chain joins TRBV5-1 and TRBJ2-3; TRBD2 aligns across 9 bases. Trimming took 4 bases from V and 2 from J; bases not matched to a gene: 8. Germline values: CDR1 SGHRS, CDR2 YFSETQ. The CDR3 is 16 amino acids.

The chain recombines TRBV18 with TRBJ2-1, with 8 positions matching TRBD2. From germline, CDR1 is KGHSH and CDR2 LQKENI. The CDR3 covers 16 residues. V shed 4 bases and J 1 base; nucleotides not matched to a gene: 6. The CDR3 DNA reads TGTGCCAGCTCACAACAATCTAGCGGGTCCTACAATGAGCAGTTCTTC. Protein product: CASSQQSSGSYNEQFF.

The V call is TRBV9, the J call TRBJ2-5; the match to TRBD2 covers 10 bases. Trimming took 0 bases from V and 0 from J; bases not matched to a gene: 2. The CDR3 has 16 residues. Germline V CDR1 and CDR2: SGDLS, YYNGEE. The CDR3 region has the DNA TGTGCCAGCAGCGTAGGGACTAGCGGCAACCAAGAGACCCAGTACTTC. This translates into CASSVGTSGNQETQYF.

V gene TRBV19 combines with J gene TRBJ2-1; TRBD2 matches 13 bases. The germline CDR1 and CDR2 sequences are LNHDA and SQIVND (reference sequence). J was trimmed by 7 bases and V by 8 bases; bases with no gene match: 5. This CDR3 has 14 amino acids. CDR3 nucleotides: TGTGCCAGTCGACTAGCGGGAGGAACGAATGAGCAGTTCTTC. Protein product: CASRLAGGTNEQFF.

The V gene is TRBV25-1, the J gene TRBJ2-7; D is tentatively TRBD1 or TRBD2 (5 bases each). V was pared by 6 bases and J by 3 bases, with 12 bases between. Germline assignment: CDR1 MGHDK and CDR2 SYGVNS. The CDR3 extends over 13 amino acids. The CDR3, as DNA: TGTGCCAGCAGCTCCGGGACCAACTACGAGCAGTACTTC. Translating it yields CASSSGTNYEQYF.

This sequence joins TRBV28 and TRBJ2-1, with 8 positions matching TRBD2. Germline values: CDR1 MDHEN, CDR2 SYDVKM. V lost 5 bases to trimming and J lost 0 bases; unmatched junction nucleotides: 3. The CDR3 length is 15 residues. The CDR3 is CASSASGGSYNEQFF. In DNA, the CDR3 is TGTGCCAGCAGTGCAAGCGGGGGCTCCTACAATGAGCAGTTCTTC.

The genes are TRBV5-1 and TRBJ2-7; no reliable D call. Germline V gene data show CDR1 as SGHRS and CDR2 as YFSETQ. This CDR3 has 14 amino acids. The V end was cut by 0 bases, the J end by 0 bases, with 7 bases between. This chain's CDR3 is CASSLVVDSYEQYF. As DNA, the CDR3 is TGCGCCAGCAGCTTGGTAGTGGACTCCTACGAGCAGTACTTC.

In regard to this clone: Germline is not matched at one junction end, which may reflect a read error. V is TRBV4-1 and J is TRBJ2-1; D is uncertain. The CDR3 runs to 16 residues. The germline CDR1 and CDR2 sequences are MGHRA and YSYEKL. The CDR3: CASSQEGASGVNEQFF. The CDR3 region has the DNA TGTGCCAGCAGCCAGGAAGGAGCTTCTGGGGTCAATGAGCAGTTCTTC.

The chain combines TRBV11-2 with TRBJ2-1; TRBD2 matches at 8 bases. The CDR3 is 13 residues long. V lost 5 bases and J lost 6; bases outside the gene matches: 3. CDR1 is SGHAT, CDR2 FQNNGV, per germline. The CDR3 sequence is CASSELAANEQFF. CDR3 DNA sequence: TGTGCCAGCAGCGAACTAGCGGCCAATGAGCAGTTCTTC.